This T cell receptor (beta chain) was sequenced during a study of cytomegalovirus exposure and HLA in healthy donors. As for the study in general: Drawn from HLA-typed donors, 83 million or so unique TCRs were held in an early data release. Findings of the study overall: There were under 200 TCR beta chains listed as cytomegalovirus-associated.

The PCR made use of 60 Vbeta and 13 Jbeta primers. Sequencing was performed with immunoSEQ multiplex PCR; in TCRdb, only in-frame clones are kept and a portion is missing. The sample carries about 170,000 clones, roughly 80% recorded once. The CDR3 has 15 amino acids. A word on this clone: Its antigen remains unidentified.

The chain recombines TRBV21-1 with TRBJ2-3; the D call in the table, TRBD1, was not verified against the DNA. TRBV21-1 is a documented pseudogene. Sequencing was done on a sample of PBMCs. The receptor was isolated from a woman younger than 30 in good health and CMV-seronegative. CDR3 DNA: TGTGCCAGCAGCCCTCGTGGGGCTTGCACAGATACGCAGTATTTT. This gives the protein CASSPRGACTDTQYF.